The clone carrying this T cell receptor (beta chain) was seen once. Its antigen is unidentified. Germline loops: CDR1 SGDLS, CDR2 YYNGEE. Germline trimming cut 0 bases from V and 3 bases from J; bases unmatched to any gene: 7. The CDR3 loop spans 17 amino acids. Using immunoSEQ multiplex PCR, the repertoire was profiled, and TCRdb retains in-frame clones only, with some absent. This table holds fewer than 75,000 clones, 84% found once. The source of the sample is a study of PD-L1 blockade in urothelial cancer. Study observations and caveats: For durable-benefit patients, tumor-associated blood clones expanded more at 3 weeks.

The source material was PBMCs, sampled around atezolizumab (anti-PD-L1) treatment. V is TRBV9 and J is TRBJ2-1; 9 bases agree with TRBD2. The receptor comes from a man in his sixties or seventies with urothelial cancer. The CDR3 loop reads CASSVGASGKIYNEQFF. CDR3 in DNA: TGTGCCAGCAGCGTAGGAGCTAGCGGGAAGATCTACAATGAGCAGTTCTTC.